This T cell receptor beta chain was recovered during a study of neurological immune-mediated disorders. In TCRdb, the 5' RACE reads were re-called with MiXCR into one record per CDR3 protein. The sample lists roughly 100,000 distinct CDR3 sequences; around 3.3% were seen once. This CDR3 spans 14 amino acids. V was pared by 5 bases and J by 2 bases, with 8 bases of the junction left unmatched. Looked up from germline, CDR1 is DFQATT and CDR2 is SNEGSKA (reference sequence). This clonotype was seen ten or more times. The material sequenced was PBMCs. This sequence was found in a young woman with multiple sclerosis. The V and J genes are TRBV20-1 and TRBJ2-7; 8 bases are shared with TRBD2. Here the CDR3 reads CSAYDTGGPYEQYF. The CDR3 DNA reads as TGCAGTGCTTACGATACGGGGGGGCCCTACGAGCAGTACTTC.